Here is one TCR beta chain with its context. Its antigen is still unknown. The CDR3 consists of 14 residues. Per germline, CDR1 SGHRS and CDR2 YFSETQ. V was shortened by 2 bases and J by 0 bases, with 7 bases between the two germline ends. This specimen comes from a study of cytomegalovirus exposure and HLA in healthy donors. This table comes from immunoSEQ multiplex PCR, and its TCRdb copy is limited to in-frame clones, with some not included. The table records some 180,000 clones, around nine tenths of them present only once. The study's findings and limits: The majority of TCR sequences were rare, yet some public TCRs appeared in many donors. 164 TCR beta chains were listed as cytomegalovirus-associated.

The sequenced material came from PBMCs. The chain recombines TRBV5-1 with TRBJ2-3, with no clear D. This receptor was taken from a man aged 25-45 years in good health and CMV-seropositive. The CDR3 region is CASSFRLSTDTQYF. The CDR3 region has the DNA TGCGCCAGCAGCTTCCGACTGAGCACAGATACGCAGTATTTT.